The 17 T cell receptor beta chains below all came from one sample that was sequenced in a study of T cell responses to AZD1222 COVID-19 vaccine listed by TCRdb under 2021. Library method: the immunoSEQ multiplex PCR assay. Sourced from immuneACCESS, this table was stored by TCRdb with only in-frame sequences that have V and J called. A share of the clones is absent; for the studies checked, an unresolved V gene accounts for under half, and the remainder has no known explanation. This sample lists about 120,000 clones; about 90% were detected once. The top ten clonotypes cover about 2.5% of the sample. The time point tag for this specimen amounts to: about 28 days (+/-7) after the second vaccine dose. The sequencing here drew on peripheral blood, taken 28 days after the second AZD1222 dose. These receptors came from an adult who received the AZD1222 COVID-19 vaccine.

The V and J genes are TRBV5-1 and TRBJ1-2; no clear D gene. The CDR3 loop spans 15 amino acids. V lost 2 bases to trimming and J lost 0 bases, with 11 bases between them. Germline V gene sequence: CDR1 SGHRS, CDR2 YFSETQ. This chain's CDR3 is CASSFPSGSNYGYTF. In nucleotides, the CDR3 is TGCGCCAGCAGCTTCCCTTCTGGCTCTAACTATGGCTACACCTTC. Supplemented by reference TRBV5-1 and TRBJ1-2, the full variable domain reads KAGVTQTPRYLIKTRGQQVTLSCSPISGHRSVSWYQQTPGQGLQFLFEYFSETQRNKGNFPGRFSGRQFSNSRSEMNVSTLELGDSALYLCASSFPSGSNYGYTFGSGTRLTVV.

The chain recombines TRBV5-1 with TRBJ1-6; 7 bases agree with TRBD1. After removal of 4 bases from V and 9 bases from J, the junction contained 10 bases not matched to a gene. The CDR3 consists of 15 residues. Germline V lookup: CDR1 SGHRS, CDR2 YFSETQ. This CDR3 is CASSPDRADSSPLHF. Here the CDR3 DNA reads TGCGCCAGCAGCCCCGACAGGGCGGATTCTTCACCCCTCCACTTT. The whole variable domain, remainder taken from reference TRBV5-1 and TRBJ1-6, is KAGVTQTPRYLIKTRGQQVTLSCSPISGHRSVSWYQQTPGQGLQFLFEYFSETQRNKGNFPGRFSGRQFSNSRSEMNVSTLELGDSALYLCASSPDRADSSPLHFGNGTRLTVT.

This clone was seen a few times. The chain uses TRBV5-4 and TRBJ1-6; perhaps TRBD1 as D (5 bases). CDR1 is SGHNT and CDR2 is YYREEE in the germline V gene (reference sequence). V was pared by 0 bases and J by 10 bases, with 14 bases between. CDR3 size: 15 residues. CDR3 amino acids: CASSLDRGQYSPLHF. The DNA for the CDR3 is TGTGCCAGCAGCTTGGACCGGGGCCAATACTCACCCCTCCACTTT. The full variable domain, its missing parts supplied by reference TRBV5-4 and TRBJ1-6, is ETGVTQSPTHLIKTRGQQVTLRCSSQSGHNTVSWYQQALGQGPQFIFQYYREEENGRGNFPPRFSGLQFPNYSSELNVNALELDDSALYLCASSLDRGQYSPLHFGNGTRLTVT.

The chain combines TRBV29-1 with TRBJ2-4, with D perhaps TRBD1 (5 bases). V shed 6 bases and J shed 9 bases, with 15 bases lying between them. In germline, CDR1 is SQVTM, CDR2 ANQGSEA. CDR3 length equals 12 residues. The CDR3 DNA sequence: TGCAGCGTCGGACACCCCCAGGTCATTCAGTACTTC. Translated, it gives CSVGHPQVIQYF.

The V and J genes are TRBV13 and TRBJ2-2; 14 bases match TRBD2. The CDR3 loop spans 18 amino acids. CDR1 and CDR2 from the germline V gene are PRHDT and FYEKMQ (reference sequence). With V trimmed by 4 bases and J by 4 bases, 8 bases remained unmatched. The chain's CDR3 is CASSSRLAGGPITGELFF. The CDR3 bases are TGTGCCAGCAGCTCCAGACTAGCGGGGGGGCCCATCACCGGGGAGCTGTTTTTT.

CDR3: CASSLAEDTEAFF. Here the CDR3 DNA reads TGTGCCAGCAGTTTGGCAGAAGACACTGAAGCTTTCTTT. V is TRBV12-3 or TRBV12-4 and J is TRBJ1-1; D not resolved. The length of the CDR3 is 13 residues. Trimming removed 3 bases from V and 3 bases from J, with 8 bases in between.

This rearrangement joins TRBV7-2 to TRBJ2-7, with D possibly called TRBD1 or TRBD2 (5 bases each). The germline V and J ends were trimmed by 5 bases and 3 bases, with 11 bases remaining between them. The CDR3 length is 13 residues. CDR1 and CDR2 from the germline V gene are SGHTA and FQGNSA. The CDR3 bases are TGTGCCAGCAGCAGGGACGGTCGCTACGAGCAGTACTTC. Its protein product is CASSRDGRYEQYF.

This clone was seen just once. This sequence joins TRBV7-2 and TRBJ2-7; 9 bases agree with TRBD1. Germline CDR1 SGHTA, CDR2 FQGNSA. The CDR3 covers 16 residues. The trim removed 1 base at V and 3 bases at J, leaving 7 bases unmatched. The CDR3 nucleotides read TGTGCCAGCAGCTTAGGGGGTGACAGGGGGATCTACGAGCAGTACTTC. It translates to CASSLGGDRGIYEQYF.

V usage is TRBV7-2 and J usage is TRBJ2-7; a weak D match, TRBD1 (6 bases). Per germline, CDR1 SGHTA and CDR2 FQGNSA. The length of the CDR3 is 14 residues. The V end was cut by 4 bases, the J end by 2 bases, with 12 bases between. The CDR3 DNA is TGTGCCAGCAGCTCCGGGGACACCACCTACGAGCAGTACTTC. The encoded protein is CASSSGDTTYEQYF.

This clone was observed once. The chain combines TRBV7-8 with TRBJ2-7; 15 positions match TRBD2. CDR1 SGHVS and CDR2 FQNEAQ come from the germline V gene. With 5 bases clipped from V and 4 bases from J, the junction kept 6 bases outside the gene matches. The CDR3 contains 16 residues. The CDR3 reads CASSPGTSGGQYEQYF. The CDR3 DNA reads TGTGCCAGCAGCCCCGGGACTAGCGGGGGGCAGTACGAGCAGTACTTC.

This clone was seen a single time. The CDR3 is CATSPRGGGRETQYF. CDR3 nucleotides: TGTGCCACCAGCCCGAGAGGAGGGGGACGGGAGACCCAGTACTTC. This sequence joins TRBV15 and TRBJ2-5, with D possibly being TRBD1 or TRBD2 (6 bases each). Germline loops: CDR1 LNHNV, CDR2 YYDKDF (reference sequence). The CDR3 contains 15 residues. With 5 bases removed from V and 5 bases from J, the gap between germline ends came to 18 bases. The whole variable domain, filled in from reference TRBV15 and TRBJ2-5, reads DAMVIQNPRYQVTQFGKPVTLSCSQTLNHNVMYWYQQKSSQAPKLLFHYYDKDFNNEADTPDNFQSRRPNTSFCFLDIRSPGLGDTAMYLCATSPRGGGRETQYFGPGTRLLVL.

This clone has just one count. V is TRBV6-5 and J is TRBJ2-2; 8 bases are a match to TRBD2. The CDR3 consists of 15 residues. In germline, CDR1 is MNHEY, CDR2 SVGAGI. The V and J ends lost 7 bases and 0 bases, in that order; junction bases with no gene match: 4. The CDR3 DNA follows: TGTGCCAGCACTTCACTAGCGGCGAACACCGGGGAGCTGTTTTTT. This translates into CASTSLAANTGELFF.

The rearrangement links TRBV24-1 to TRBJ2-3, with a tentative D call TRBD1 (6 bases). Looked up from germline, CDR1 is KGHDR and CDR2 is SFDVKD. V lost 0 bases, J lost 2 bases, and 11 bases lay in between. The CDR3 runs 16 residues. CDR3 nucleotides: TGTGCCACCAGTGATTTGGCAGGGGCTAACACAGATACGCAGTATTTT. Translation gives CATSDLAGANTDTQYF.

Here the CDR3 reads CASGPRWGELFF. The DNA for the CDR3 is TGTGCCAGCGGCCCCCGGTGGGGGGAGCTGTTTTTT. This sequence joins TRBV28 and TRBJ2-2; D uncertain. The V end lost 8 bases, the J end lost 8 bases, and 12 bases lay between the germline ends. Germline CDR1 reads MDHEN; CDR2 reads SYDVKM. The CDR3 consists of 12 residues.

This clone was detected once. The CDR3 sequence: CASTPAGFGYTF. The CDR3 DNA follows: TGTGCCAGTACCCCGGCGGGGTTTGGCTACACCTTC. The chain combines TRBV19 with TRBJ1-2; no clear D gene. From germline, CDR1 is LNHDA and CDR2 SQIVND (reference sequence). This CDR3 comprises 12 residues. Trimming left V 7 bases short and J 7 bases short, with 13 bases between.

The chain joins TRBV18 to TRBJ2-7; TRBD1 agrees at 7 bases. V was clipped by 3 bases and J by 2 bases; unmatched bases: 7. CDR3 length: 15 residues. Germline CDR1 reads KGHSH; CDR2 reads LQKENI. CDR3 bases: TGTGCCAGCTCACCGGCCGGGGACAGAACCTACGAGCAGTACTTC. This gives the protein CASSPAGDRTYEQYF.

The V and J genes are TRBV7-6 and TRBJ2-5; no firm D call. Trimming left V 2 bases short and J 5 bases short, with 15 bases between. Germline V gene lookup returns CDR1 SGHVS and CDR2 FNYEAQ. This CDR3 region has 15 residues. CDR3 loop: CASSLSNPVMETQYF. The CDR3 region has the DNA TGTGCCAGCAGCTTAAGTAACCCCGTCATGGAGACCCAGTACTTC.